This TCR beta chain was recorded in a study of cytomegalovirus exposure and HLA in healthy donors. This table comes from immunoSEQ multiplex PCR, and its TCRdb copy is limited to in-frame clones, with some not included. Found here are 71,000 or so clones, 94% of them singletons; the top ten hold approximately 3.3%. V was shortened by 7 bases and J by 3 bases, with 16 bases between the two germline ends. The CDR3 contains 14 residues. The germline V gene encodes CDR1 SGHRS and CDR2 YFSETQ. Worth noting for this clone: Its antigen is not known.

Findings of the study overall: According to a subsequent analysis, TCR clusters from the first cohort were inclined to appear together in the 120 validation repertoires. With high specificity and sensitivity, the classifier reportedly diagnosed cytomegalovirus status.

The V and J genes are TRBV5-1 and TRBJ1-1; tentatively, D is TRBD1 (5 bases). The sample comprised PBMCs. This clonotype originated in a woman between 18 and 29 years old in good health and CMV-seropositive. The CDR3 here is CASFIAGGDTEAFF. Written as DNA, the CDR3 is TGCGCCAGCTTCATCGCGGGGGGGGACACTGAAGCTTTCTTT.